The T cell receptor beta chain described here comes from a study of CD8 T cells in Susac syndrome (dated by TCRdb to between 2017 and 2020). About the investigation overall: Repertoire sequencing was used to test whether CD8+ T cell activation and differentiation in Susac syndrome was antigen driven. The study compared CD8+ T cell repertoire clonality among around 11 healthy donors, 14 Susac syndrome patients and some 16 multiple sclerosis patients. What the work shows at the level of the full study, not this receptor alone: The TCR sequencing and HLA analysis was acknowledged to have included a relatively small number of individuals.

Peripheral blood CD8+ and CD4+ T cells from healthy donors, Susac syndrome patients and multiple sclerosis patients were profiled using high-throughput TCR beta sequencing. The healthy donors served as controls matched for age and sex. Bulk CD8+ and CD4+ T cells were purified by magnetic negative isolation, whereas CD8+ TEMRA cells were enriched by FACS. Blood was drawn into EDTA tubes, processed within 24 hours, and PBMCs were isolated by density gradient centrifugation. PBMCs intended for TCR sequencing were frozen in liquid nitrogen and were later thawed in a 37 degrees C water bath. A purity of at least 90% was achieved for sorted or isolated CD4+, CD8+ and CD8+ TEMRA cells. On this clonotype: Which antigen it targets is not known. Per-base qualities were not stored, and no clone one base away is much larger.

From the cysteine up to the phenylalanine, the CDR3 has a length of 11 residues. Only the CDR3 region is kept as DNA, spanning 33 bases read in frame from base 1. V is reduced by 3 bases and J by 8 bases, leaving a spacing of 7 bases between them. For CDR1 and CDR2, the germline V gene (reference sequence) lists SEHNR and FQNEAQ. RNA was extracted using the RNeasy kit, and roughly 0.45 to 1 microgram was reverse transcribed with random hexamers. The immunoSEQ multiplex PCR assay, which covers 54 Vbeta and 13 Jbeta segments, was used to amplify TCR beta CDR3 regions. PCR amplification bias was corrected by using a synthetic template baseline for primer optimization and computational correction. The paper's data handling went like this. Only productive sequences were kept, with reads annotated to V, D and J genes according to IMGT and analyzed in immunoSEQ Analyzer. Clonality was computed as one minus Shannon entropy normalized by log2 of the number of productive unique sequences. For each patient and control, public and private clones were evaluated within the 100 most prevalent clones. A clone was defined as Susac-specific if it was absent from the healthy and MS cohorts, from approximately 980 published viral clones and from other ImmuneACCESS disease sequences. The public reads were run again by TCRdb, first through fastp at Q25 and then through MiXCR, and only productive beta chains were kept. One record per CDR3 amino acid sequence lists the most common genes and DNA. In this record, the V and J calls reflect TCRdb's handling and not the investigators' own analysis. This sample gives fewer than 150,000 distinct CDR3 sequences in total; nearly 95% of them show up just once. The ten largest account for approximately 0.3% of the sample.

The clonotype was recovered from a human donor in good health. The sequence is built from TRBV7-9 and TRBJ1-1, and perhaps TRBD1 as D gene, on 6 matching bases. Sample: CD8+ T cells from PBMCs. The bases read TGTGCCAGCAGCTTCCAGGGGGAAGCTTTCTTT. The encoded protein is CASSFQGEAFF. The variable domain in full, with residues beyond the CDR3 obtained from the reference TRBV7-9 and TRBJ1-1 genes, is DTGVSQNPRHKITKRGQNVTFRCDPISEHNRLYWYRQTLGQGPEFLTYFQNEAQLEKSRLLSDRFSAERPKGSFSTLEIQRTEQGDSAMYLCASSFQGEAFFGQGTRLTVV.